This T cell receptor (beta chain) stems from a study of blood T cell repertoires in COVID-19. Study in general: Acute and convalescent COVID-19 specimens originated in the United States, Italy and Spain.

Sequencing used immunoSEQ multiplex PCR; TCRdb keeps in-frame clones, though not all of them. The sample consists of about 180,000 clones, roughly nine tenths of them appearing once. This clone was seen a few times. The V end was cut by 4 bases, the J end by 4 bases, with 15 bases between. The CDR3 has 15 amino acids. The germline gives CDR1 LGHDT, CDR2 YNNKEL (reference sequence). The genes are TRBV3-1 (or the pseudogene TRBV3-2) and TRBJ2-3, with D possibly matching TRBD2 (5 bases). Sequenced input: peripheral blood. The TCR was taken from a young man who had recovered from COVID-19. Here the CDR3 DNA reads TGTGCCAGCAGCCCCCGAGGTAGCGCCGCAGATACGCAGTATTTT. It codes for CASSPRGSAADTQYF.